Sequencing of this T cell receptor beta chain was carried out in a study of T cells in Graves' hyperthyroidism and ophthalmopathy. Broader study findings: Researchers found most expanded thyroid clonotypes above 0.001 in blood as well. Classification by a 13 V-J model distinguished ophthalmopathy from stable hyperthyroidism.

Germline lookup yields CDR1 LGHNA and CDR2 YNFKEQ. Trimming left V 1 base short and J 3 bases short, with 18 bases between. The CDR3 is 17 amino acids. Authors of the study amplified TCR beta CDR3 regions from RNA transcripts. HTBI primers drove first-round RT-PCR of the TCR CDR3. One entry per CDR3 protein results from TCRdb running MiXCR on the multiplex PCR reads. The top ten clones hold around half of a sample with under 400,000 distinct CDR3 sequences, roughly 23% of them seen once. The authors deemed Graves' hyperthyroidism stable absent ophthalmopathy progression within 18 months. Uncontrolled infection, other autoimmune disease, pregnancy and lactation each barred patients from inclusion. The sample holds a few counts of this clonotype. Its antigen is still unknown.

Sequenced: blood. The receptor was isolated from a woman between 45 and 60 years old with Graves' hyperthyroidism. The chain couples TRBV4-2 to TRBJ2-5; perhaps TRBD2 as D (6 bases). The CDR3 DNA sequence: TGTGCCAGCAGCCAAGGAAGACTAGGCGGGGAGAAAGAGACCCAGTACTTC. Its translation is CASSQGRLGGEKETQYF.